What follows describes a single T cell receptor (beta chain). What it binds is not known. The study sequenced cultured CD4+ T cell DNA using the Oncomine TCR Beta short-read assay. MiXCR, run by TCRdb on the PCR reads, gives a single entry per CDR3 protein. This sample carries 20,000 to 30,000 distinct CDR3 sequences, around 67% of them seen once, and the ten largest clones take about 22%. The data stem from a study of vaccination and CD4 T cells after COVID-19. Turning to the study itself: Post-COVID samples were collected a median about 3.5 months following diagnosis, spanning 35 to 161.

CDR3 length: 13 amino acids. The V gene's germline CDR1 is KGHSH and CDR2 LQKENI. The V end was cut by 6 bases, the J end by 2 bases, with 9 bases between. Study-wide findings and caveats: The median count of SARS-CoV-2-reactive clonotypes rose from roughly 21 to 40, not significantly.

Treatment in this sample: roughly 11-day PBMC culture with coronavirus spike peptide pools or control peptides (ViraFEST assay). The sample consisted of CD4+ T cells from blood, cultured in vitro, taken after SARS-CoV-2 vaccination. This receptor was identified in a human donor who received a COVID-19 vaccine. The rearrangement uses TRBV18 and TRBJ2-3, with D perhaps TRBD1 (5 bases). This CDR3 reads CASSAGPTDTQYF. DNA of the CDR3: TGTGCCAGCTCCGCAGGGCCCACAGATACGCAGTATTTT. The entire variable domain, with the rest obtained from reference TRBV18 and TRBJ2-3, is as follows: NAGVMQNPRHLVRRRGQEARLRCSPMKGHSHVYWYRQLPEEGLKFMVYLQKENIIDESGMPKERFSAEFPKEGPSILRIQQVVRGDSAAYFCASSAGPTDTQYFGPGTRLTVL.